This paragraph reports one TCR beta chain. Antigen specificity is unknown. These data originate in a study of T cell responses to AZD1222 COVID-19 vaccine. Study results and caveats: An increase in Spike-specific TCR breadth and depth was observed after two AZD1222 doses. At baseline, seropositivity was found in only six or seven AZD1222 recipients.

Using immunoSEQ multiplex PCR, the repertoire was profiled, and TCRdb retains in-frame clones only, with some absent. The sample carries 100,000 or so clones, about 85% recorded once. This CDR3 comprises 15 residues. Trimming cost V 0 bases and J 1 base, with 6 bases left between them. CDR1 is MNHEY, CDR2 SVGEGT, per germline. The sequence came from an adult who received the AZD1222 COVID-19 vaccine. Specimen: peripheral blood, collected 28 days after the second AZD1222 dose. J is TRBJ2-2 and V is TRBV6-2 or TRBV6-3, with D perhaps matching TRBD2 (6 bases). The CDR3 nucleotides are TGTGCCAGCAGTTACTCGCGGGAGAACACCGGGGAGCTGTTTTTT. This gives the protein CASSYSRENTGELFF.